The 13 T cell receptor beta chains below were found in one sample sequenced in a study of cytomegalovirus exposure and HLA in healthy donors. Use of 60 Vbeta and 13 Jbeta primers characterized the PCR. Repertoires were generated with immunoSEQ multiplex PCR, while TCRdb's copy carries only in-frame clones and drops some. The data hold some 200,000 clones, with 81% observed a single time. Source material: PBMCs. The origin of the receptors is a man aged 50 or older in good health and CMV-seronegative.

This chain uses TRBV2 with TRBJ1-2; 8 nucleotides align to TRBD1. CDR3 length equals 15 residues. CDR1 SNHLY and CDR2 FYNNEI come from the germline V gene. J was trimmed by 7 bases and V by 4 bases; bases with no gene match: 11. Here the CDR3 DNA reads TGTGCCAGCAGTGCCCGCCCAGGGGGCGACGGTGGCTACACCTTC. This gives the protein CASSARPGGDGGYTF.

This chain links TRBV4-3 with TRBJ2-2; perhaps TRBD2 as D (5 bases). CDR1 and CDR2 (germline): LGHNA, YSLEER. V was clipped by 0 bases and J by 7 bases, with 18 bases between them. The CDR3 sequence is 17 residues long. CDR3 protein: CASSQDTKLAGGGELFF. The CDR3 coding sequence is TGCGCCAGCAGCCAAGATACAAAGCTAGCTGGAGGCGGGGAGCTGTTTTTT.

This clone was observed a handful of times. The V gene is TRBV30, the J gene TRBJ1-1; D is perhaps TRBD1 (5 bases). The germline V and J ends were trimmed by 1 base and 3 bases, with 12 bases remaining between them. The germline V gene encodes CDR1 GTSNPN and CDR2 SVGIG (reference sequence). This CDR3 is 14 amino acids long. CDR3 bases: TGTGCCTGGAGTGCGGGGGTGTCGGACACTGAAGCTTTCTTT. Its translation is CAWSAGVSDTEAFF. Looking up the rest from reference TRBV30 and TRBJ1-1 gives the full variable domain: SQTIHQWPATLVQPVGSPLSLECTVEGTSNPNLYWYRQAAGRGLQLLFYSVGIGQISSEVPQNLSASRPQDRQFILSSKKLLLSDSGFYLCAWSAGVSDTEAFFGQGTRLTVV.

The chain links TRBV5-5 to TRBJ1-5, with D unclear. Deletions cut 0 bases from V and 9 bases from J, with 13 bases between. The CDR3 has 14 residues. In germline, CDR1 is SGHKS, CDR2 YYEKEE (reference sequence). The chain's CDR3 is CASSLAADFAPQHF. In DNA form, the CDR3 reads TGTGCCAGCAGCTTGGCCGCAGACTTCGCGCCCCAGCATTTT.

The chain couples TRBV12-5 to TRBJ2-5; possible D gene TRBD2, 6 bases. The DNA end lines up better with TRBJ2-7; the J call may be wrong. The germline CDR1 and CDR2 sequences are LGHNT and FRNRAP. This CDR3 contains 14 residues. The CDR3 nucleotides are TGTGCTAGTGGTGCTACTAACGGGGGTTACGAGCAGTACTTC. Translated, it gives CASGATNGGYEQYF.

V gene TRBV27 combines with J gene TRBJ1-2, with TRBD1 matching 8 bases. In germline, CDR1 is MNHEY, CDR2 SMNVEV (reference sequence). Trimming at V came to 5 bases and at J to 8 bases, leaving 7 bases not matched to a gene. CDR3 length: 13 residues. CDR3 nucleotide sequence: TGTGCCAGCAGTCCCGACAGGGGTGGCGGCTACACCTTC. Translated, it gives CASSPDRGGGYTF.

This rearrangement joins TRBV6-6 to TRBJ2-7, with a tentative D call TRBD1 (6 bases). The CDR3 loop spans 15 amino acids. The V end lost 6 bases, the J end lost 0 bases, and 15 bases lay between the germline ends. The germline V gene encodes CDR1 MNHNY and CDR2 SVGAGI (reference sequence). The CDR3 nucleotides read TGTGCCAGCAGCGACAGCAGGGGACCCTCCTACGAGCAGTACTTC. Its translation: CASSDSRGPSYEQYF.

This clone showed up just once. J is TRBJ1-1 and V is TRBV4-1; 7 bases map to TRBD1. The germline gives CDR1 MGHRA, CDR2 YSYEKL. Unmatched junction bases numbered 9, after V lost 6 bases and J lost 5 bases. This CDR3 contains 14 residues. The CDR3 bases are TGCGCCAGCAGTTACGGGCAGGGGGAGACTGAAGCTTTCTTT. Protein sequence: CASSYGQGETEAFF.

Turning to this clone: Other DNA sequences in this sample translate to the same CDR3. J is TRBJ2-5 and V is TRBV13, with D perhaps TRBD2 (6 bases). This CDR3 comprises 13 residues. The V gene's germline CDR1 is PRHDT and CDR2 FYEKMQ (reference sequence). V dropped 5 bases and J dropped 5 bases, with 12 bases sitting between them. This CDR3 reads CASSPRRGETQYF. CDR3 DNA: TGTGCCAGCAGCCCACGACGGGGGGAGACCCAGTACTTC.

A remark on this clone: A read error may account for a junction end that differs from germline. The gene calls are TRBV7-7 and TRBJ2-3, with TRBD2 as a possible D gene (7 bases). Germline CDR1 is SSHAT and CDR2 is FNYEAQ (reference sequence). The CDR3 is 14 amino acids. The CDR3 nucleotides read TGTGCTAGCAGTTCCGGGGGGCCCACAGATACGCAGTATTTT. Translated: CASSSGGPTDTQYF.

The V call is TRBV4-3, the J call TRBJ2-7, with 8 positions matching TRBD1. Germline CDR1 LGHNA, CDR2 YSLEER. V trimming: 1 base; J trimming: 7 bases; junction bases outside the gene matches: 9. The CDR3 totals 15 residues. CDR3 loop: CASSQGGQVRQEQYF. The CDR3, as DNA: TGCGCCAGCAGCCAAGGGGGACAGGTTCGTCAGGAGCAGTACTTC.

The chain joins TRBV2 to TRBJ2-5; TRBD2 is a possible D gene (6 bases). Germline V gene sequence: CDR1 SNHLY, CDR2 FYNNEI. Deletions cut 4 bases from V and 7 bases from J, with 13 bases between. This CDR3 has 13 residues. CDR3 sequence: CASSVYSEGTQYF. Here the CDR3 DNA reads TGTGCCAGCAGTGTCTATTCGGAGGGGACCCAGTACTTC.

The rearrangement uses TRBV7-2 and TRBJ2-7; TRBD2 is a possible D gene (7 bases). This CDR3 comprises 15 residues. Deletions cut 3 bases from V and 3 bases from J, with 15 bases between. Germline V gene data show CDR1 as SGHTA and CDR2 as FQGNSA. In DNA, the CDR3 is TGTGCCAGCAGCTTCCCGGGGGGCCGATTCTACGAGCAGTACTTC. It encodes CASSFPGGRFYEQYF.